The 29 T cell receptor beta chains reported below all come from one sample, sequenced in a study of blood T cell repertoires in COVID-19. Sequencing used immunoSEQ multiplex PCR; TCRdb keeps in-frame clones, though not all of them. The repertoire holds approximately 150,000 clones, with roughly 88% as singletons. The sample taken for sequencing was peripheral blood. The receptors stem from a human donor in a cohort sampled during active COVID-19.

The chain joins TRBV3-1 (or the pseudogene TRBV3-2) to TRBJ1-5, with D unclear. Germline V lookup: CDR1 LGHDT, CDR2 YNNKEL (reference sequence). CDR3 size: 13 residues. V lost 0 bases and J 4 bases, leaving 4 bases between the germline ends. The CDR3 bases are TGTGCCAGCAGCCAAGATATTAATCAGCCCCAGCATTTT. Amino acid sequence: CASSQDINQPQHF.

The chain employs TRBV27 and TRBJ1-5; the D gene is possibly TRBD1 (6 bases). This CDR3 has 13 residues. CDR1 is MNHEY, CDR2 SMNVEV, per germline (reference sequence). V was shortened by 3 bases and J by 7 bases, with 10 bases between the two germline ends. The DNA of the CDR3 is TGTGCCAGCAGTTTGGGAGGGGGGCAGCCCCAGCATTTT. Amino acids: CASSLGGGQPQHF.

This rearrangement joins TRBV24-1 to TRBJ1-2; D unresolved. Trimming shortened V by 6 bases and J by 3 bases, and 7 bases separated the two germline ends. This CDR3 is built from 12 residues. CDR1 and CDR2 from the germline V gene are KGHDR and SFDVKD. CDR3 region: CATSKGDYGYTF. The CDR3, as DNA: TGTGCCACCAGTAAAGGAGACTATGGCTACACCTTC.

CDR3 DNA: TGTGCCAGCAGCCCAAACGGGGGAGAAGCGGAGACCCAGTACTTC. Translating it yields CASSPNGGEAETQYF. V and J are TRBV5-8 and TRBJ2-5, with D possibly TRBD2 on 6 matching bases. From germline, CDR1 is SGHTS and CDR2 YDEGEE. The CDR3 is 15 residues long. The V gene lost 4 bases and the J gene lost 5 bases, with 18 bases spanning the gap.

The chain employs TRBV19 and TRBJ1-6; TRBD1 might be the D (5 bases). With 3 bases removed from V and 4 bases from J, the gap between germline ends came to 10 bases. In germline, CDR1 is LNHDA, CDR2 SQIVND (reference sequence). This CDR3 comprises 15 residues. This CDR3 is CASSITDTYNSPLHF. The CDR3 DNA follows: TGTGCCAGTAGTATCACGGACACTTATAATTCACCCCTCCACTTT.

This clone was seen a few times. The chain has TRBV7-2 and TRBJ1-5; 7 bases map to TRBD1. The V gene's germline CDR1 is SGHTA and CDR2 FQGNSA. Losses at the gene ends were 4 bases for V and 3 bases for J; bases not matched to a gene: 6. The CDR3 totals 15 residues. The CDR3 DNA follows: TGTGCCAGCAGCTCAAAGGGGGCCCTCAATCAGCCCCAGCATTTT. Translated: CASSSKGALNQPQHF. Full variable domain (missing parts from reference TRBV7-2 and TRBJ1-5): GAGVSQSPSNKVTEKGKDVELRCDPISGHTALYWYRQSLGQGLEFLIYFQGNSAPDKSGLPSDRFSAERTGGSVSTLTIQRTQQEDSAVYLCASSSKGALNQPQHFGDGTRLSIL.

This clone came up once. The J gene is TRBJ1-2, the V gene TRBV24-1, with TRBD1 identical over 7 bases. Trimming removed 6 bases from V and 5 bases from J; junction bases left unmatched: 14. The CDR3 totals 16 residues. CDR1 and CDR2 from the germline V gene are KGHDR and SFDVKD. This CDR3 is CATSSTDRAKPYGYTF. The DNA of the CDR3 is TGTGCCACCAGTTCCACAGACAGGGCCAAGCCTTATGGCTACACCTTC.

The V gene is TRBV19, the J gene TRBJ1-5; tentative D call: TRBD1 (5 bases). Deletions cut 3 bases from V and 5 bases from J, with 8 bases between. CDR1 is LNHDA and CDR2 is SQIVND in the germline V gene (reference sequence). The CDR3 sequence is 13 residues long. The CDR3: CASSIVRDQPQHF. CDR3 sequence (DNA): TGTGCCAGTAGTATCGTCAGGGATCAGCCCCAGCATTTT. Variable domain in full (rest from reference TRBV19 and TRBJ1-5): DGGITQSPKYLFRKEGQNVTLSCEQNLNHDAMYWYRQDPGQGLRLIYYSQIVNDFQKGDIAEGYSVSREKKESFPLTVTSAQKNPTAFYLCASSIVRDQPQHFGDGTRLSIL.

The gene calls are TRBV3-1 (or the pseudogene TRBV3-2) and TRBJ2-5, with a possible D match to TRBD1 (8 bases). V lost 0 bases, J lost 4 bases, and 12 bases lay in between. This CDR3 comprises 15 residues. Germline V gives CDR1 LGHDT, CDR2 YNNKEL (reference sequence). In nucleotides, the CDR3 is TGTGCCAGCAGCCAAGACCACAGGGGGGGAGAGACCCAGTACTTC. It specifies CASSQDHRGGETQYF.

A single count supports this clone. The rearrangement links TRBV4-1 to TRBJ2-1; a weak D match, TRBD2 (6 bases). CDR1 MGHRA and CDR2 YSYEKL come from the germline V gene. Trimming shortened V by 0 bases and J by 6 bases, and 15 bases separated the two germline ends. CDR3 length equals 16 residues. For the CDR3, the DNA is TGCGCCAGCAGCCAAGAAACACTAGCATTAGCCAATGAGCAGTTCTTC. It encodes CASSQETLALANEQFF.

This chain joins TRBV12-3 or TRBV12-4 and TRBJ1-5; tentatively, D is TRBD1 (6 bases). V lost 6 bases, J lost 4 bases, and 10 bases lay in between. The CDR3 runs 13 residues. CDR3 in amino acids: CASSRTVNQPQHF. CDR3 in DNA: TGTGCCAGCAGCAGGACAGTGAATCAGCCCCAGCATTTT.

This sequence joins TRBV30 and TRBJ2-1; weak D call: TRBD1 (5 bases). This CDR3 is built from 13 residues. The germline V gene encodes CDR1 GTSNPN and CDR2 SVGIG (reference sequence). The V end lost 4 bases, the J end lost 1 base, and 8 bases lay between the germline ends. The DNA of the CDR3 is TGTGCCTGGAATCGACAGTCCTACAATGAGCAGTTCTTC. Translation: CAWNRQSYNEQFF.

This chain connects TRBV2 to TRBJ2-3; 7 nucleotides agree with TRBD1. The CDR3 is made up of 13 amino acids. V lost 7 bases and J lost 3; bases outside the gene matches: 4. Per the germline V gene, CDR1 is SNHLY and CDR2 is FYNNEI. The CDR3 spells CASNEQGTDTQYF. CDR3 DNA sequence: TGTGCCAGCAACGAACAGGGGACAGATACGCAGTATTTT.

The chain combines TRBV5-5 with TRBJ1-4, with 10 nucleotides matching TRBD1. V shed 1 base, J shed 1 base, and the junction held 13 bases outside the gene matches. Germline values: CDR1 SGHKS, CDR2 YYEKEE (reference sequence). The CDR3 loop spans 20 amino acids. CDR3 protein: CASSLLYGTGVSVTNEKLFF. The DNA for the CDR3 is TGTGCCAGCAGCTTGTTGTATGGGACAGGGGTGTCGGTAACTAATGAAAAACTGTTTTTT.

V usage is TRBV7-2 and J usage is TRBJ2-7; 8 nucleotides agree with TRBD1. The junction had 6 bases not matched to a gene; V was cut back by 5 bases and J by 0 bases. Germline CDR1 and CDR2: SGHTA and FQGNSA. The CDR3 is 15 residues long. CDR3 in DNA: TGTGCCAGCAGCATCCGGGACAGGACCTCCTACGAGCAGTACTTC. This sequence encodes CASSIRDRTSYEQYF.

This chain uses TRBV7-9 with TRBJ1-1, with D possibly matching TRBD1 (5 bases). The V and J ends lost 5 bases and 0 bases respectively, with 16 bases between them. This CDR3 region has 16 residues. In germline, CDR1 is SEHNR, CDR2 FQNEAQ (reference sequence). The chain's CDR3 is CASSGVGRAMNTEAFF. The CDR3 DNA is TGTGCCAGCAGCGGTGTGGGCAGGGCGATGAACACTGAAGCTTTCTTT.

The chain joins TRBV5-1 to TRBJ1-5; D is uncertain. Trimming removed 4 bases from V and 4 bases from J, with 18 bases in between. The CDR3 is made up of 16 amino acids. CDR1 and CDR2 (germline): SGHRS, YFSETQ. CDR3 in DNA: TGCGCCAGCAGCCCCACCTCAGGCAGGTATAATCAGCCCCAGCATTTT. This sequence encodes CASSPTSGRYNQPQHF.

On this clone itself: The sample holds other DNA sequences that translate to the same CDR3. The genes are TRBV11-2 and TRBJ2-7, with a possible D match to TRBD2 (6 bases). The CDR3 covers 15 residues. V shed 1 base and J shed 0 bases, with 10 bases lying between them. Per germline, CDR1 SGHAT and CDR2 FQNNGV. The CDR3 reads CASSLGRGSSYEQYF. The CDR3 bases are TGTGCCAGCAGCTTAGGACGGGGGAGCTCCTACGAGCAGTACTTC.

The genes are TRBV11-2 and TRBJ1-4; a possible D gene is TRBD1 (5 bases). Germline V gene data show CDR1 as SGHAT and CDR2 as FQNNGV. The CDR3 extends over 15 amino acids. The V end was cut by 4 bases, the J end by 6 bases, with 15 bases between. The CDR3 spells CASSSWGGGDEKLFF. CDR3 in DNA: TGTGCCAGCAGCTCATGGGGGGGAGGGGATGAAAAACTGTTTTTT.

The J gene is TRBJ2-7, the V gene TRBV27, with 9 bases aligning to TRBD1. Germline-derived CDR1 and CDR2 are MNHEY and SMNVEV (reference sequence). Trimming took 4 bases from V and 6 from J; bases not matched to a gene: 10. The CDR3 spans 15 residues. The CDR3 sequence: CASSSRGQGRVEQYF. DNA for the CDR3: TGTGCCAGCAGTTCAAGGGGACAGGGTCGGGTCGAGCAGTACTTC.

V and J are TRBV6-2 or TRBV6-3 and TRBJ1-2; TRBD1 might be the D (5 bases). The CDR3 has 15 residues. Trimming shortened V by 2 bases and J by 2 bases, and 12 bases separated the two germline ends. Germline V gives CDR1 MNHEY, CDR2 SVGEGT. The CDR3 DNA reads TGTGCCAGCAGTTACGGGGCCGGGTTAAACTATGGCTACACCTTC. It specifies CASSYGAGLNYGYTF.

This chain uses TRBV5-6 with TRBJ1-2, with 10 positions matching TRBD1. J gave up 4 bases and V 4 bases, and 7 bases lay outside the gene matches. Germline lookup yields CDR1 SGHDT and CDR2 YYEEEE. CDR3 size: 15 residues. The CDR3 DNA sequence: TGTGCCAGCAGCCCCGACAGGGGGCGAGGCTATGGCTACACCTTC. It is translated as CASSPDRGRGYGYTF.

Note on this clone: It is unclear where the CDR3 begins or ends on the DNA, so no DNA is shown, and the CDR3 is as TCRdb lists it. J is TRBJ2-2 and V is TRBV27; the tabulated D call, TRBD2, remains unverified against the DNA. Germline CDR1 and CDR2: MNHEY and SMNVEV (reference sequence). The CDR3 totals 16 residues, both ends included. CDR3 region: CASSTSGGVNTGELFF.

The chain joins TRBV6-2 or TRBV6-3 to TRBJ2-7, with D uncertain. The CDR3 is 13 amino acids. Germline lookup yields CDR1 MNHEY and CDR2 SVGEGT. V lost 5 bases and J lost 6, with 14 bases in between. The CDR3 DNA is TGTGCCAGCAGTCCCTACGGAGAGCGCGAGCAGTACTTC. Translated: CASSPYGEREQYF.

This chain connects TRBV18 to TRBJ1-2; 8 positions agree with TRBD1. Trimming cost V 5 bases and J 5 bases; bases outside gene matches: 7. The germline CDR1 and CDR2 sequences are KGHSH and LQKENI. This CDR3 is 14 amino acids long. CDR3 sequence reads: CASSSDRVSYGYTF. In nucleotides, the CDR3 is TGTGCCAGCTCATCGGACAGGGTTTCGTATGGCTACACCTTC.

J is TRBJ2-5 and V is TRBV11-2, with 9 positions matching TRBD2. Losses at the gene ends were 1 base for V and 1 base for J; bases not matched to a gene: 7. Germline lookup yields CDR1 SGHAT and CDR2 FQNNGV. CDR3 length: 17 residues. DNA of the CDR3: TGTGCCAGCAGCTTAGGCGTGAGCGGGGGGATCCAAGAGACCCAGTACTTC. This sequence encodes CASSLGVSGGIQETQYF.

V gene TRBV6-1 combines with J gene TRBJ2-3; TRBD2 agrees at 11 bases. Germline values: CDR1 MNHNS, CDR2 SASEGT. The CDR3 loop spans 15 amino acids. Trimming at V came to 2 bases and at J to 4 bases, leaving 2 bases not matched to a gene. CDR3 amino acids: CASSESSGGADTQYF. The CDR3 DNA reads TGTGCCAGCAGTGAAAGTAGCGGGGGGGCAGATACGCAGTATTTT.

V usage is TRBV30 and J usage is TRBJ2-2; TRBD2 aligns across 11 bases. V shed 8 bases, J shed 4 bases, and the junction held 6 bases outside the gene matches. This CDR3 contains 14 residues. Germline CDR1 is GTSNPN and CDR2 is SVGIG (reference sequence). CDR3 sequence: CARSGGALTGELFF. CDR3 nucleotides: TGTGCCCGTAGCGGGGGGGCTCTCACCGGGGAGCTGTTTTTT.

The V call is TRBV3-1 (or the pseudogene TRBV3-2), the J call TRBJ2-3; 8 bases match TRBD1. CDR3 length equals 16 residues. V was clipped by 3 bases and J by 3 bases; unmatched bases: 8. The germline CDR1 and CDR2 sequences are LGHDT and YNNKEL (reference sequence). CDR3 in DNA: TGTGCCAGCAGCCAGAGATGGACAGGGTCTACAGATACGCAGTATTTT. Translated: CASSQRWTGSTDTQYF.